These T cell receptor beta chains were read from a single sample in a study of CD8 T cells in ankylosing spondylitis. TCRdb reanalysed the 5' RACE reads using MiXCR and keeps one entry per CDR3 protein. This table has 200,000 or so distinct CDR3 sequences, roughly 25% appearing once. What was sequenced was blood, either unsorted or a sorted T cell fraction (not recorded which). The receptor source for this set is a male donor with ankylosing spondylitis or in good health (not recorded which). Both conserved end residues are part of each CDR3. D genes are given only for firm matches. Some rows have no size entry. The others give once, few or many, or a class for an expanded clone.

TRBV29-1	TRBD2	TRBJ2-5	many	CSVDGLAGSETQYF	TGCAGCGTGGACGGACTAGCGGGATCAGAGACCCAGTACTTC
TRBV20-1	TRBD2	TRBJ2-1	many	CSAIQDGREYNEQFF	TGCAGTGCAATTCAGGATGGGCGGGAGTACAATGAGCAGTTCTTC
TRBV12-3/TRBV12-4	TRBD1	TRBJ1-2	many	CASRMTGNYGYTF	TGTGCCAGCAGGATGACAGGGAACTATGGCTACACCTTC
TRBV29-1	.	TRBJ1-1	.	CSVWGAGEAFF	TGCAGCGTTTGGGGGGCCGGTGAAGCTTTCTTT
TRBV10-2	TRBD2	TRBJ2-1	many	CASRGLTLNEQFF	TGCGCCAGCAGGGGACTAACCCTAAATGAGCAGTTCTTC
TRBV9	.	TRBJ2-1	.	CASSVITRDEQFF	TGTGCCAGCAGCGTAATAACTAGGGATGAGCAGTTCTTC
TRBV10-3	TRBD2	TRBJ2-7	.	CAISHGTSGSYEQYF	TGTGCCATCAGTCACGGGACTAGCGGGAGCTACGAGCAGTACTTC
TRBV12-3/TRBV12-4	TRBD2	TRBJ2-1	few	CASSSPGLAPSTIF	TGTGCCAGCAGTTCTCCGGGACTAGCCCCGTCCACCATCTTC
TRBV20-1	.	TRBJ1-2	.	CSARAGGAGGYTF	TGCAGTGCTAGAGCTGGGGGAGCGGGTGGCTACACCTTC
TRBV27	TRBD1	TRBJ1-4	many	CASSLTNRGITVREKLFF	TGTGCCAGCAGTTTAACTAACAGGGGGATTACCGTCAGGGAAAAACTGTTTTTT
TRBV19	.	TRBJ1-3	many	CASSERNTIYF	TGTGCCAGTAGTGAGCGGAACACCATATATTTT
TRBV5-1	.	TRBJ1-4	many	CASSLNTANEKLFF	TGCGCCAGCAGCTTGAATACGGCTAATGAAAAACTGTTTTTT
TRBV20-1	TRBD1	TRBJ1-4	.	CSAGTGKWGAGEKLFF	TGCAGTGCTGGGACAGGGAAGTGGGGCGCGGGTGAAAAACTGTTTTTT
TRBV19	TRBD1	TRBJ2-2	many	CASWTGQGNTGELFF	TGTGCCAGTTGGACGGGACAGGGGAACACCGGGGAGCTGTTTTTT
TRBV12-3/TRBV12-4	TRBD1	TRBJ1-2	.	CASRWTGRNYGYTF	TGTGCCAGCAGGTGGACAGGGAGAAACTATGGCTACACCTTC
TRBV7-3	TRBD2	TRBJ2-1	.	CASSLSGLAGNNEQFF	TGTGCCAGCAGCCTTTCCGGACTAGCGGGAAATAATGAGCAGTTCTTC
TRBV6-1	TRBD1	TRBJ2-7	.	CASTRGGQRSYEQYF	TGTGCCAGCACCAGAGGGGGACAGAGGAGCTACGAGCAGTACTTC
TRBV3-1	TRBD1	TRBJ2-2	.	CASSLRTGNTGELFF	TGTGCCAGCAGCTTAAGGACAGGGAACACCGGGGAGCTGTTTTTT
TRBV5-1	TRBD1	TRBJ2-1	many	CASSKGQNNEQFF	TGCGCCAGCAGCAAGGGACAGAACAATGAGCAGTTCTTC
TRBV5-1	TRBD2	TRBJ2-5	many	CASSDGLVQETQYF	TGCGCCAGCAGCGATGGACTAGTCCAAGAGACCCAGTACTTC
TRBV10-3	TRBD2	TRBJ2-5	few	CAISALPAGDLETQYF	TGTGCCATCAGTGCTCTACCAGCGGGAGATCTAGAGACCCAGTACTTC
TRBV5-1	TRBD2	TRBJ2-1	many	CASSSRLARDNEQFF	TGCGCCAGCAGCTCCCGACTAGCGAGGGACAATGAGCAGTTCTTC
TRBV20-1	TRBD1	TRBJ2-7	.	CSARDRQGDSYEQYF	TGCAGTGCTAGAGACAGACAGGGTGACTCTTACGAGCAGTACTTC
TRBV7-8	TRBD2	TRBJ2-3	.	CASSLASGRGSTDTQYF	TGTGCCAGCAGCTTGGCTAGCGGGAGGGGTAGCACAGATACGCAGTATTTT
TRBV20-1	TRBD2	TRBJ2-5	few	CSARGASGRQETQYF	TGCAGTGCTAGGGGGGCTAGCGGGAGACAAGAGACCCAGTACTTC
TRBV7-9	.	TRBJ2-5	many	CASSLDLRRTQETQYF	TGTGCCAGCAGCTTAGATTTACGGCGTACTCAAGAGACCCAGTACTTC
TRBV4-2	TRBD2	TRBJ2-3	many	CASSQEVLATRTDTQYF	TGTGCCAGCAGCCAAGAAGTACTAGCGACCCGCACAGATACGCAGTATTTT
TRBV10-3	.	TRBJ2-1	many	CAMGSKPNEQFF	TGTGCCATGGGGTCCAAACCCAATGAGCAGTTCTTC
TRBV5-1	.	TRBJ1-5	many	CASRTETVNNQPQHF	TGCGCCAGCAGAACTGAGACAGTGAACAATCAGCCCCAGCATTTT
TRBV29-1	.	TRBJ2-5	.	CSVEGRDGETQYF	TGCAGCGTTGAAGGAAGGGACGGGGAGACCCAGTACTTC
TRBV3-1	TRBD2	TRBJ2-1	.	CASSRTSSTNEQFF	TGTGCCAGCAGCCGGACTAGTTCAACTAATGAGCAGTTCTTC
TRBV4-1	TRBD2	TRBJ2-1	many	CASSQPGLADNEQFF	TGCGCCAGCAGCCAGCCTGGACTAGCGGACAATGAGCAGTTCTTC
TRBV7-2	TRBD2	TRBJ2-1	many	CASSLALAGVGEQFF	TGTGCCAGCAGCTTAGCATTAGCGGGAGTGGGTGAGCAGTTCTTC
TRBV27	TRBD2	TRBJ2-6	.	CASSPRLLGRAAGANVLTF	TGTGCCAGCAGTCCCCGACTACTTGGGAGGGCCGCTGGGGCCAACGTCCTGACTTTC
TRBV7-2	.	TRBJ1-5	many	CASSLMDSNQPQHF	TGTGCCAGCAGCTTAATGGATAGCAATCAGCCCCAGCATTTT
TRBV11-2	.	TRBJ1-4	many	CASSLMGSDVLGEKLFF	TGTGCCAGCAGCTTAATGGGGAGCGACGTGCTTGGTGAAAAACTGTTTTTT
TRBV29-1	.	TRBJ1-2	few	CSVGLEDGYTF	TGCAGCGTTGGTTTGGAAGATGGCTACACCTTC
TRBV5-1	.	TRBJ2-1	many	CASSLGASGREQFF	TGCGCCAGCAGCTTGGGGGCCTCCGGCCGTGAGCAGTTCTTC
TRBV7-9	TRBD2	TRBJ2-3	.	CASSPGTSQADTQYF	TGTGCCAGCAGCCCAGGGACTAGCCAGGCAGATACGCAGTATTTT
TRBV27	TRBD1	TRBJ1-1	once	CASRRRTGGGPDTEAFF	TGTGCCAGCAGACGAAGGACAGGGGGCGGCCCCGACACTGAAGCTTTCTTT
TRBV29-1	.	TRBJ2-5	many	CSVEDSRGGETQYF	TGCAGCGTTGAAGATTCCCGGGGTGGGGAGACCCAGTACTTC
TRBV6-2/TRBV6-3	TRBD2	TRBJ2-1	.	CASRGRLAGGEVNEQFF	TGTGCTAGCCGGGGGCGACTAGCGGGAGGGGAGGTGAATGAGCAGTTCTTC
TRBV2	.	TRBJ2-1	many	CASRTNPYNEQFF	TGTGCCAGCCGCACAAATCCCTACAATGAGCAGTTCTTC
TRBV29-1	TRBD2	TRBJ2-3	.	CSVDSGRGTDTQYF	TGCAGCGTTGATAGCGGGAGGGGCACAGATACGCAGTATTTT
TRBV9	TRBD1	TRBJ1-1	many	CASSVGLGQGNTEAFF	TGTGCCAGCAGCGTAGGCCTGGGACAGGGGAACACTGAAGCTTTCTTT
TRBV2	.	TRBJ1-2	.	CASSDLGGGYTF	TGTGCCAGCAGTGATTTAGGGGGTGGCTACACCTTC
TRBV20-1	.	TRBJ2-5	many	CSARVGLVEETQYF	TGCAGTGCTAGAGTGGGGTTAGTCGAAGAGACCCAGTACTTC
TRBV7-2	.	TRBJ1-2	.	CASSPPQVYGYTF	TGTGCCAGCAGCCCCCCCCAAGTATATGGCTACACCTTC
TRBV20-1	.	TRBJ2-1	.	CSASFQVGSGEQFF	TGCAGTGCTAGCTTTCAGGTTGGCTCGGGTGAGCAGTTCTTC
TRBV10-2	TRBD2	TRBJ2-5	.	CASSDIGLAGVGTQYF	TGCGCCAGCAGTGATATTGGACTAGCGGGGGTCGGGACCCAGTACTTC
TRBV27	TRBD1	TRBJ2-6	.	CASSLGQGTPGANVLTF	TGTGCCAGCAGTTTGGGACAGGGGACCCCTGGGGCCAACGTCCTGACTTTC
TRBV2	TRBD1	TRBJ2-7	.	CASKGGGYEQYF	TGTGCCAGCAAAGGGGGCGGCTACGAGCAGTACTTC
TRBV29-1	TRBD1	TRBJ2-1	.	CSAKTGGGNEQFF	TGCAGCGCCAAGACAGGGGGGGGTAATGAGCAGTTCTTC
TRBV6-1	TRBD2	TRBJ2-7	many	CASSKSQGLAAYEQYF	TGTGCCAGCAGCAAGAGCCAAGGACTAGCGGCCTACGAGCAGTACTTC
TRBV7-9	.	TRBJ2-2	many	CASSTRGLRGTGELFF	TGTGCCAGCAGCACCAGGGGACTACGTGGCACCGGGGAGCTGTTTTTT